The 10 T cell receptor beta chains given below trace back to one sample, sequenced in a study of CD8+ T cells in alopecia areata. Sequencing relied on a cDNA template that was reverse transcribed from extracted RNA. The data were produced by immunoSEQ multiplex PCR, yet TCRdb's version contains in-frame clones alone and is incomplete. In the table there are roughly 100,000 clones, 80% to 90% of which are singletons. As to treatment: oral pan-JAK inhibitor, 5-10 mg twice daily. The input for sequencing was CD8+ T cells sorted from blood, taken between weeks 30 and 35, from a patient treated with tofacitinib. The receptors stem from a human donor with alopecia areata.

The V and J genes are TRBV5-1 and TRBJ2-3, with D unclear. CDR1 and CDR2 (germline): SGHRS, YFSETQ. The CDR3 is made up of 15 amino acids. V lost 0 bases, J lost 0 bases, and 8 bases lay in between. CDR3 nucleotides: TGCGCCAGCAGCTTGGGGGTCGGAAGCACAGATACGCAGTATTTT. Amino acids: CASSLGVGSTDTQYF.

The chain joins TRBV5-1 to TRBJ1-1; 8 positions match TRBD1. V dropped 7 bases and J dropped 1; count of bases not matched to a gene: 3. CDR3 length equals 13 residues. The germline V gene encodes CDR1 SGHRS and CDR2 YFSETQ. CDR3 residues: CASEGQGNTEAFF. CDR3 nucleotide sequence: TGCGCCAGCGAAGGACAGGGGAACACTGAAGCTTTCTTT.

V is TRBV14 and J is TRBJ2-7, with 9 bases fitting TRBD1. In germline, CDR1 is SGHDN, CDR2 FVKESK. The CDR3 has 16 amino acids. Germline trimming cut 4 bases from V and 3 bases from J; bases unmatched to any gene: 10. CDR3 DNA: TGTGCCAGCAGCCCTTCAGAGTGGACAGGGGACTACGAGCAGTACTTC. Translating gives CASSPSEWTGDYEQYF.

The V gene is TRBV6-5, the J gene TRBJ2-7, with D perhaps given as TRBD1 or TRBD2 (5 bases each). Looked up from germline, CDR1 is MNHEY and CDR2 is SVGAGI. The CDR3 spans 15 residues. The germline V and J ends were trimmed by 4 bases and 4 bases, with 17 bases remaining between them. CDR3 nucleotide sequence: TGTGCCAGCAGTTTCCAGACGGGGCGGGTATACGAGCAGTACTTC. Protein sequence: CASSFQTGRVYEQYF.

As DNA, the CDR3 is TGTGCCAGCAGTGGGGCTAGCGAGACCTACGAGCAGTACTTC. It is translated as CASSGASETYEQYF. The rearrangement links TRBV2 to TRBJ2-7; the D gene is possibly TRBD2 (6 bases). V was trimmed by 4 bases and J by 2 bases, leaving 12 bases between them. In germline, CDR1 is SNHLY, CDR2 FYNNEI. This CDR3 is 14 amino acids long.

The V and J genes are TRBV2 and TRBJ2-3; no firm D call. This CDR3 comprises 15 residues. V lost 6 bases and J 0 bases, leaving 13 bases between the germline ends. Germline V gene data show CDR1 as SNHLY and CDR2 as FYNNEI. For the CDR3, the DNA is TGTGCCAGCAGATCGGTAGAGGCTAGCACAGATACGCAGTATTTT. Protein sequence: CASRSVEASTDTQYF.

The V and J genes are TRBV25-1 and TRBJ1-2, with TRBD1 as a possible D gene (5 bases). The CDR3 is 13 residues long. The V end was cut by 0 bases, the J end by 7 bases, with 9 bases between. Germline CDR1 MGHDK, CDR2 SYGVNS. As DNA, the CDR3 is TGTGCCAGCAGTGAATATGGGGGGGTTGGCTACACCTTC. Translation gives CASSEYGGVGYTF.

The chain joins TRBV9 to TRBJ2-3, with D hard to call. The ends were cut back, 0 bases at V and 6 bases at J, with 17 bases in the middle. This CDR3 spans 16 amino acids. Germline loops: CDR1 SGDLS, CDR2 YYNGEE. CDR3: CASSVGASRVMDTQYF. DNA of the CDR3: TGTGCCAGCAGCGTAGGAGCCTCTAGAGTCATGGATACGCAGTATTTT. Looking up the rest from reference TRBV9 and TRBJ2-3 gives the full variable domain: DSGVTQTPKHLITATGQRVTLRCSPRSGDLSVYWYQQSLDQGLQFLIQYYNGEERAKGNILERFSAQQFPDLHSELNLSSLELGDSALYFCASSVGASRVMDTQYFGPGTRLTVL.

DNA of the CDR3: TGTGCCAGCAGCTTAGTTGGGACAGTTTACACCGGGGAGCTGTTTTTT. It encodes CASSLVGTVYTGELFF. The chain has TRBV11-2 and TRBJ2-2; the match to TRBD1 covers 7 bases. CDR3 length: 16 amino acids. Germline V gives CDR1 SGHAT, CDR2 FQNNGV. V lost 1 base to trimming and J lost 3 bases; unmatched junction nucleotides: 5.

A word on this clone: The identical CDR3 is also encoded by other nucleotide sequences in the sample. The chain is built from TRBV27 and TRBJ1-3; D is perhaps TRBD1 (5 bases). Germline V gives CDR1 MNHEY, CDR2 SMNVEV (reference sequence). The CDR3 runs 14 residues. Trimming took off 3 bases at V and 0 bases at J, with 6 bases between the two ends. CDR3 sequence reads: CASSFGGSGNTIYF. Here the CDR3 DNA reads TGTGCCAGCAGTTTCGGGGGCTCTGGAAACACCATATATTTT.